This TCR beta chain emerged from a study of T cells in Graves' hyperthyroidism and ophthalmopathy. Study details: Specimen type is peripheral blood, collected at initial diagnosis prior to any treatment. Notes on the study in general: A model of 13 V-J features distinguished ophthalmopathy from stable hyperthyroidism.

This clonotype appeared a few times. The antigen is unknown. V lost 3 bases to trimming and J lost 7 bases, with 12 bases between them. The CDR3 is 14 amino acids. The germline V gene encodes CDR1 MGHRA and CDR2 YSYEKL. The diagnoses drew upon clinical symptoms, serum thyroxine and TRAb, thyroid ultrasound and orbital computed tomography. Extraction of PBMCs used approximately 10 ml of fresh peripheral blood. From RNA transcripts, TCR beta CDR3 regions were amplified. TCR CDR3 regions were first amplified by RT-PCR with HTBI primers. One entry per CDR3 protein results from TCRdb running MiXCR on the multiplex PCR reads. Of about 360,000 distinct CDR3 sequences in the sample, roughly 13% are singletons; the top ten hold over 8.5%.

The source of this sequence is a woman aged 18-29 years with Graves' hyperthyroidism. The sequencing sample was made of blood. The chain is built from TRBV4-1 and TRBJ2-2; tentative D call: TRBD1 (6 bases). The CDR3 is CASSQIQGNGELFF. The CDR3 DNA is TGCGCCAGCAGCCAGATACAGGGAAACGGGGAGCTGTTTTTT.